These 21 T cell receptor beta chains originate from one sample sequenced in a study of regulatory T cells in long-lasting Graves disease. Time point: newly diagnosed GD, antithyroid drugs for less than 3 months. Generation of the TCR library employed RNA extracted from PBMCs. Library construction for TCR beta used iRepertoire HTBI primers and Arm-PCR of CDR3 regions. TCRdb recomputed calls from the multiplex PCR reads with MiXCR, one row per CDR3 protein. The repertoire holds about 440,000 distinct CDR3 sequences, with about 15% as singletons. This sample was also put to use in a study of T cells in Graves' hyperthyroidism and ophthalmopathy.

Sequencing used peripheral blood mononuclear cells (PBMCs), obtained at new diagnosis, from a patient treated with antithyroid drugs. These TCRs come from a woman in her 30s with Graves disease.

The rearrangement uses TRBV3-1 and TRBJ2-7; 11 bases agree with TRBD2. CDR1 and CDR2 from the germline V gene are LGHDT and YNNKEL (reference sequence). The CDR3 loop spans 18 amino acids. V shed 1 base and J 2 bases; nucleotides not matched to a gene: 10. This CDR3 reads CASSQADLRLAGTYEQYF. The CDR3 DNA reads as TGTGCCAGCAGCCAAGCGGATTTACGACTAGCGGGGACCTACGAGCAGTACTTC.

The chain uses TRBV20-1 and TRBJ2-3; D is unclear. CDR3 length: 15 amino acids. Per the germline V gene, CDR1 is DFQATT and CDR2 is SNEGSKA (reference sequence). The V end lost 0 bases, the J end lost 0 bases, and 10 bases lay between the germline ends. CDR3 in amino acids: CSARDVWTSTDTQYF. The CDR3 DNA reads TGCAGTGCTAGAGATGTCTGGACCAGCACAGATACGCAGTATTTT.

This clonotype was seen repeatedly, ten times or more. This chain links TRBV10-1 with TRBJ1-1; a possible D gene is TRBD1 (5 bases). Germline CDR1 is WNHNN and CDR2 is SYGVQD (reference sequence). V shed 5 bases and J shed 5 bases, with 15 bases lying between them. This CDR3 contains 14 residues. The CDR3 spells CASSKRAGTTEAFF. CDR3 DNA: TGCGCCAGCAGTAAGAGGGCCGGGACGACTGAAGCTTTCTTT.

The chain couples TRBV19 to TRBJ2-1, with a possible D match to TRBD2 (5 bases). V was trimmed by 7 bases and J by 0 bases, leaving 13 bases between them. Germline loops: CDR1 LNHDA, CDR2 SQIVND (reference sequence). The CDR3 loop spans 15 amino acids. DNA of the CDR3: TGTGCCAGTAAAGGAAGAGGGATCTCCTACAATGAGCAGTTCTTC. Translation: CASKGRGISYNEQFF.

This clonotype was seen many times. The chain is built from TRBV3-1 and TRBJ1-1; D unclear. CDR3 size: 13 residues. V lost 1 base and J lost 4, with 7 bases in between. The germline V gene encodes CDR1 LGHDT and CDR2 YNNKEL (reference sequence). In DNA form, the CDR3 reads TGTGCCAGCAGCCAAGGTGTGGTCACTGAAGCTTTCTTT. As protein: CASSQGVVTEAFF. The full variable domain, its missing parts supplied by reference TRBV3-1 and TRBJ1-1, is DTAVSQTPKYLVTQMGNDKSIKCEQNLGHDTMYWYKQDSKKFLKIMFSYNNKELIINETVPNRFSPKSPDKAHLNLHINSLELGDSAVYFCASSQGVVTEAFFGQGTRLTVV.

A few counts support this clonotype. At one end, the junction sequence differs from germline, possibly due to a read error. The rearrangement links TRBV2 to TRBJ1-5; D uncertain. This CDR3 is 11 amino acids long. Germline V gene lookup returns CDR1 SNHLY and CDR2 FYNNEI. Written as DNA, the CDR3 is TGTGTCAGCGGGGGCAATCAGCCCCAGCATTTT. Translation gives CVSGGNQPQHF.

The chain couples TRBV5-1 to TRBJ1-2; D is possibly TRBD1 (6 bases). The CDR3 sequence is 15 residues long. Looked up from germline, CDR1 is SGHRS and CDR2 is YFSETQ. V was cut by 4 bases and J by 2 bases, with 15 bases left in between. As DNA, the CDR3 is TGCGCCAGCAGCCTGGGGACAAACCGAAACTATGGCTACACCTTC. This translates into CASSLGTNRNYGYTF.

This clonotype appeared many times. The chain joins TRBV10-3 to TRBJ2-5; 9 positions agree with TRBD2. The germline V gene encodes CDR1 ENHRY and CDR2 SYGVKD. This CDR3 spans 14 amino acids. V lost 7 bases and J lost 4; bases outside the gene matches: 7. This CDR3 is CAIKPGLAGETQYF. DNA for the CDR3: TGTGCCATCAAGCCGGGACTAGCAGGAGAGACCCAGTACTTC.

The V call is TRBV7-3, the J call TRBJ2-2; D remains ambiguous. The CDR3 is 15 amino acids. Germline V gene data show CDR1 as SGHTA and CDR2 as FQGTGA. The V end was cut by 0 bases, the J end by 1 base, with 6 bases between. This CDR3 reads CASSLTSQNTGELFF. For the CDR3, the DNA is TGTGCCAGCAGCTTAACTTCACAGAACACCGGGGAGCTGTTTTTT.

The V call is TRBV5-1, the J call TRBJ1-1; possibly TRBD1 for D (6 bases). Germline values: CDR1 SGHRS, CDR2 YFSETQ. Between the trimmed V and J ends, which lost 0 bases and 3 bases, there was a span of 12 bases. This CDR3 is 15 amino acids long. CDR3 nucleotides: TGCGCCAGCAGCTTGGTTGGGGGGCTCGACACTGAAGCTTTCTTT. Translation: CASSLVGGLDTEAFF. The full variable domain, in which reference TRBV5-1 and TRBJ1-1 provide the parts outside the CDR3, is KAGVTQTPRYLIKTRGQQVTLSCSPISGHRSVSWYQQTPGQGLQFLFEYFSETQRNKGNFPGRFSGRQFSNSRSEMNVSTLELGDSALYLCASSLVGGLDTEAFFGQGTRLTVV.

The CDR3 DNA sequence: TGTGCCAGCAGCTTAGTAGGGGGGGGAAACATTCAGTACTTC. Translated, it gives CASSLVGGGNIQYF. The chain employs TRBV7-9 and TRBJ2-4, with D tentatively TRBD2 (7 bases). V dropped 1 base and J dropped 6 bases, with 10 bases sitting between them. The CDR3 spans 14 residues. Germline assignment: CDR1 SEHNR and CDR2 FQNEAQ (reference sequence).

J is TRBJ1-2 and V is TRBV27, with a possible D match to TRBD1 (5 bases). Germline values: CDR1 MNHEY, CDR2 SMNVEV (reference sequence). The CDR3 consists of 14 residues. Trimming pared 0 bases from V and 0 bases from J, leaving 5 bases between. The CDR3 is CASSLSTANYGYTF. CDR3 coding DNA: TGTGCCAGCAGTTTATCGACAGCTAACTATGGCTACACCTTC.

A remark on this clonotype: One base away lies a much larger clone, so this may be a sequencing read error. The chain joins TRBV12-3 or TRBV12-4 to TRBJ2-7; TRBD2 is a possible D gene (5 bases). This CDR3 contains 15 residues. V lost 3 bases, J lost 7 bases, and 19 bases lay in between. CDR3: CASSFRRSVHNEQYF. The DNA of the CDR3 is TGTGCCAGCAGTTTTCGGCGTAGCGTTCACAATGAGCAGTACTTC.

The V and J genes are TRBV18 and TRBJ2-7; D unresolved. Per the germline V gene, CDR1 is KGHSH and CDR2 is LQKENI. V lost 6 bases and J 3 bases, leaving 12 bases between the germline ends. This CDR3 comprises 13 residues. CDR3 loop: CASSWELGYEQYF. The CDR3 DNA follows: TGTGCCAGCTCCTGGGAATTGGGCTACGAGCAGTACTTC.

V usage is TRBV5-1 and J usage is TRBJ2-2, with D possibly matching TRBD1 (6 bases). The V and J ends lost 4 bases and 1 base respectively, with 14 bases between them. Germline lookup yields CDR1 SGHRS and CDR2 YFSETQ. The CDR3 has 16 residues. Here the CDR3 reads CASSPQGYKNTGELFF. CDR3 bases: TGCGCCAGCAGCCCACAGGGTTACAAGAACACCGGGGAGCTGTTTTTT.

The genes are TRBV11-2 and TRBJ2-5; 7 nucleotides match TRBD2. After removal of 0 bases from V and 4 bases from J, the junction contained 5 bases not matched to a gene. This CDR3 spans 15 amino acids. CDR1 is SGHAT and CDR2 is FQNNGV in the germline V gene. CDR3 sequence reads: CASSLEGGRGETQYF. The DNA of the CDR3 is TGTGCCAGCAGCTTAGAAGGCGGGAGAGGAGAGACCCAGTACTTC.

The table lists this clonotype with many counts. The chain combines TRBV9 with TRBJ1-2; D not resolved. This CDR3 is 14 amino acids long. Germline CDR1 SGDLS, CDR2 YYNGEE. V lost 4 bases to trimming and J lost 8 bases, with 18 bases between them. CDR3 in DNA: TGTGCCAGCAGCTCCGCAGCCGGAGTGAAGGGCTACACCTTC. It encodes CASSSAAGVKGYTF.

There are a few counts of this clonotype. This chain connects TRBV5-1 to TRBJ2-4, with 7 bases aligning to TRBD2. The V segment lost 6 bases and the J segment 4 bases; nucleotides outside the gene matches: 7. This CDR3 contains 14 residues. Germline CDR1 reads SGHRS; CDR2 reads YFSETQ. In DNA form, the CDR3 reads TGCGCCAGCACAGACCCGGGAGGTAAAAACATTCAGTACTTC. Translation: CASTDPGGKNIQYF. The entire variable domain, with the rest obtained from reference TRBV5-1 and TRBJ2-4, is as follows: KAGVTQTPRYLIKTRGQQVTLSCSPISGHRSVSWYQQTPGQGLQFLFEYFSETQRNKGNFPGRFSGRQFSNSRSEMNVSTLELGDSALYLCASTDPGGKNIQYFGAGTRLSVL.

This clonotype was observed many times. V usage is TRBV2 and J usage is TRBJ2-5; TRBD1 might be the D (6 bases). CDR3 size: 14 residues. Germline CDR1 is SNHLY and CDR2 is FYNNEI. Between the trimmed V and J ends, which lost 9 bases and 0 bases, there was a span of 14 bases. The CDR3 reads CAREGQTYQETQYF. Written as DNA, the CDR3 is TGTGCCAGGGAAGGACAGACGTACCAAGAGACCCAGTACTTC.

This clonotype appeared once. Just one base apart from a much larger clone, this may be a read error. This chain uses TRBV15 with TRBJ2-3, with D possibly TRBD1 on 6 matching bases. The CDR3 loop spans 16 amino acids. CDR1 is LNHNV and CDR2 is YYDKDF in the germline V gene (reference sequence). The CDR3 here is CATGREWGTSTDTQYF. In DNA, the CDR3 is TGTGCCACCGGCAGAGAATGGGGGACAAGCACAGATACGCAGTATTTT. The full variable domain, with the rest looked up from reference TRBV15 and TRBJ2-3, is DAMVIQNPRYQVTQFGKPVTLSCSQTLNHNVMYWYQQKSSQAPKLLFHYYDKDFNNEADTPDNFQSRRPNTSFCFLDIRSPGLGDTAMYLCATGREWGTSTDTQYFGPGTRLTVL.

This clonotype came up many times. The chain couples TRBV30 to TRBJ1-2; D gene ambiguous. The V end lost 0 bases, the J end lost 6 bases, and 8 bases lay between the germline ends. CDR3 length: 12 amino acids. The germline gives CDR1 GTSNPN, CDR2 SVGIG (reference sequence). CDR3 coding DNA: TGTGCCTGGAGTGTAGGGCAGGATGGCTACACCTTC. This encodes CAWSVGQDGYTF.